Listed here are 9 T cell receptor beta chains from one sample, sequenced in a study of T cells after yellow fever vaccination. TCRdb itself ran the 5' RACE reads through MiXCR, one entry per CDR3 protein. The data show about 400,000 distinct CDR3 sequences, 6% to 8% seen once. The sample was PBMCs, taken 5 days after the yellow fever booster vaccination. Every receptor here comes from a man aged 25 to 40 who received the YFV17D yellow fever vaccine.

Comment on this clonotype: Just one base apart from a much larger clone, this may be a read error. J is TRBJ2-1 and V is TRBV18; a possible D gene is TRBD2 (5 bases). Trimming pared 4 bases from V and 12 bases from J, leaving 22 bases between. The CDR3 contains 15 residues. CDR1 and CDR2 (germline): KGHSH, LQKENI. The CDR3 sequence: CASSQGLPGRSLQFF. For the CDR3, the DNA is TGTGCCAGCTCACAAGGACTTCCCGGCAGGAGTTTGCAGTTCTTC.

This clonotype was detected many times. V gene TRBV6-2 or TRBV6-3 combines with J gene TRBJ2-1; D possibly matches TRBD1 or TRBD2 (6 bases each). The germline gives CDR1 MNHEY, CDR2 SVGEGT. Trimming stripped 7 bases from V and 2 bases from J, with 9 bases between. This CDR3 has 13 residues. The CDR3 loop is CASIGGTYNEQFF. CDR3 coding DNA: TGTGCCAGCATAGGGGGGACCTACAATGAGCAGTTCTTC.

This clonotype has a handful of counts. The rearrangement uses TRBV4-2 and TRBJ2-7; D could derive from TRBD1 or TRBD2 (6 bases each). The CDR3 is made up of 15 amino acids. V lost 0 bases, J lost 6 bases, and 15 bases lay in between. Per germline, CDR1 LGHNA and CDR2 YNFKEQ. CDR3 DNA: TGTGCCAGCAGCCAAGATTGGACCGGGGGCCGCGAGCAGTACTTC. It yields the protein CASSQDWTGGREQYF.

The DNA of the CDR3 is TGTGCCAGCAGTGGCAGGACAGACAATGAGCAGTTCTTC. It is translated as CASSGRTDNEQFF. The chain uses TRBV6-6 and TRBJ2-1; a weak D match, TRBD1 (6 bases). The CDR3 spans 13 residues. Per the germline V gene, CDR1 is MNHNY and CDR2 is SVGAGI (reference sequence). Trimming cost V 5 bases and J 5 bases, with 10 bases left between them.

This clonotype was seen a handful of times. The chain is built from TRBV11-3 and TRBJ2-2; no clear D gene. This CDR3 has 17 amino acids. V gave up 5 bases and J gave up 0 bases, with 16 bases separating them. Looked up from germline, CDR1 is SGHNT and CDR2 is YENEEA. As DNA, the CDR3 is TGTGCCAGCAGCCGAGGTCCTAGTGTCGCGAACACCGGGGAGCTGTTTTTT. Translating it yields CASSRGPSVANTGELFF.

The gene calls are TRBV7-9 and TRBJ2-7; D uncertain. V lost 4 bases and J lost 1, with 11 bases in between. This CDR3 has 14 residues. Germline CDR1 and CDR2: SEHNR and FQNEAQ (reference sequence). The CDR3 nucleotides are TGTGCCAGCAGCTCGGCAGCAGTGTCCTACGAGCAGTACTTC. Translated, it gives CASSSAAVSYEQYF.

The sample holds a few counts of this clonotype. This chain links TRBV29-1 with TRBJ2-7, with 10 bases lining up with TRBD2. In germline, CDR1 is SQVTM, CDR2 ANQGSEA. The V segment lost 2 bases and the J segment 4 bases; nucleotides outside the gene matches: 8. This CDR3 spans 15 amino acids. The CDR3 loop is CSVEFPSGRQYEQYF. CDR3 DNA: TGCAGCGTTGAATTTCCTAGCGGGAGACAATACGAGCAGTACTTC.

This clonotype was observed many times. The V gene is TRBV18, the J gene TRBJ2-5, with D uncertain. This CDR3 has 13 residues. Germline CDR1 reads KGHSH; CDR2 reads LQKENI. Trimming took 3 bases from V and 1 from J, leaving 6 bases between them. Here the CDR3 reads CASSPTLQETQYF. CDR3 nucleotides: TGTGCCAGCTCACCGACGCTCCAAGAGACCCAGTACTTC.

This clonotype has more than one count but fewer than ten. The V gene is TRBV27, the J gene TRBJ2-7; the D is unclear. With 0 bases removed from V and 6 bases from J, the gap between germline ends came to 6 bases. This CDR3 is 12 amino acids long. Germline V gene data show CDR1 as MNHEY and CDR2 as SMNVEV (reference sequence). CDR3 nucleotide sequence: TGTGCCAGCAGTTTATCTGGCGCCGAGCAGTACTTC. Protein sequence: CASSLSGAEQYF.